This TCR beta chain was captured by sequencing in a study of human T cells and chemical hapten exposure. The wider study: Throughout a study of around six months, patients underwent weekly scalp administration of diphenylcyclopropenone doses.

Time point reported: patch test 1, 2 weeks after DPC sensitization. The treatment denotes: therapeutic diphenylcyclopropenone sensitization with weekly scalp DPC. Every donor had alopecia and was 18 to 70 years old; all were suitable for DPC. This CDR3 spans 14 amino acids. The junction had 7 bases not matched to a gene; V was cut back by 8 bases and J by 6 bases. Germline V gene lookup returns CDR1 MDHEN and CDR2 SYDVKM. TCRdb used MiXCR to reprocess the RACE reads, holding one entry per CDR3 protein. The sample has 80,000 to 100,000 distinct CDR3 sequences, over 10% seen once. A remark on this clonotype: No antigen is known for it.

Regarding the study as a whole: Versus controls, significantly more large CDR3 similarity clusters arose from expanded TCRs.

The material was whole blood, obtained in connection with sensitization to the hapten diphenylcyclopropenone (DPC). This sequence was found in a woman in her thirties or forties with alopecia areata. Some clones in this sample may be carry-over from other donors' samples. The J gene is TRBJ2-1, the V gene TRBV28; 10 bases are a match to TRBD2. The CDR3 here is CASGPSGSPNEQFF. The CDR3 DNA reads TGTGCCAGCGGGCCTAGCGGGAGCCCCAATGAGCAGTTCTTC.